One TCR beta chain is described in this entry. RNA transcripts were the template for amplifying TCR beta CDR3 regions. The study used the HTBI primer set for a first-round RT-PCR of the TCR CDR3. In TCRdb, the multiplex PCR reads were re-called with MiXCR into one record per CDR3 protein. The sample has approximately 530,000 distinct CDR3 sequences; just under 20% are singletons. This sample is part of a study of T cells in Graves' hyperthyroidism and ophthalmopathy. Sequenced: blood. The TCR originated in a man aged 35-49 years with Graves' ophthalmopathy.

In DNA, the CDR3 is TGTGCCAGCAGCTCCTCATACATTGGACGGAAGTCTGGAAACACCATATATTTT. This gives the protein CASSSSYIGRKSGNTIYF. This chain links TRBV5-5 with TRBJ1-3; unclear D gene. Germline V gene lookup returns CDR1 SGHKS and CDR2 YYEKEE (reference sequence). The CDR3 consists of 18 residues. Between the trimmed V and J ends, which lost 3 bases and 1 base, there was a span of 20 bases.